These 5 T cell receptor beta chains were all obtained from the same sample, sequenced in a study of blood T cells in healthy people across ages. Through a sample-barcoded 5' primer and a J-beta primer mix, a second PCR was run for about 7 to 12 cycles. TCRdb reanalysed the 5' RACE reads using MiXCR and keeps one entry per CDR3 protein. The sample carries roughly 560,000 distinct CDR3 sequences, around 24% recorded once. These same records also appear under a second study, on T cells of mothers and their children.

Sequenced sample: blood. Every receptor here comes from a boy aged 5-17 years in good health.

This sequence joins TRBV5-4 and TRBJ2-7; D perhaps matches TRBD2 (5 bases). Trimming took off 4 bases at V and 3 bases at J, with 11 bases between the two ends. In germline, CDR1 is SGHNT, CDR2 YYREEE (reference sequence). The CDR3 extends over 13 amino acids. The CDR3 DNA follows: TGTGCCAGCAGCGGCGGGCTTCTCTACGAGCAGTACTTC. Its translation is CASSGGLLYEQYF.

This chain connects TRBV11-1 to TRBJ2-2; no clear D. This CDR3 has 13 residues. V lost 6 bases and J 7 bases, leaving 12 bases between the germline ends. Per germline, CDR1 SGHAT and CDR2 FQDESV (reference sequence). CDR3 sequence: CASRGESSGELFF. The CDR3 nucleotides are TGTGCCAGCAGAGGAGAAAGCAGCGGGGAGCTGTTTTTT.

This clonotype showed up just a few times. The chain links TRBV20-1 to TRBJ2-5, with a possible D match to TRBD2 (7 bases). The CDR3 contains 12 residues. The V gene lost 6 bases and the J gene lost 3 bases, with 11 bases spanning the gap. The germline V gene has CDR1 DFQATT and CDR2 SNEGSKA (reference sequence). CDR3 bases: TGCAGTGCCGAGGGGGGGGAAGAGACCCAGTACTTC. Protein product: CSAEGGEETQYF.

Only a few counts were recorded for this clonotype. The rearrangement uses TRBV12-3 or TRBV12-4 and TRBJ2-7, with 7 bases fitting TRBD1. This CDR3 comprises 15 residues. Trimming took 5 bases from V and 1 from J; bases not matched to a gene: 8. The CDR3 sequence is CASSPSRGLSYEQYF. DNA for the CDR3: TGTGCCAGCAGTCCTTCAAGGGGGCTTTCCTACGAGCAGTACTTC.

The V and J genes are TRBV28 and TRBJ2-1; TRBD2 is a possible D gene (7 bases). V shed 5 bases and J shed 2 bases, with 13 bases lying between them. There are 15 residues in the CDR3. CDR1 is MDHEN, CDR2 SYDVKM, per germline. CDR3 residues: CASSVRGAPYNEQFF. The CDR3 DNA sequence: TGTGCCAGCAGTGTCCGGGGGGCGCCCTACAATGAGCAGTTCTTC.